The entry below describes one T cell receptor beta chain. Its antigen is as yet unknown. CDR3 length: 15 residues. The V gene's germline CDR1 is SEHNR and CDR2 FQNEAQ (reference sequence). J lost 3 bases, V lost 4 bases, and 8 bases had no gene match. Healthy bone marrow donors formed the donor group. The entry originates in a study of cytomegalovirus exposure and HLA in healthy donors. The study, taken as a whole, reports: What TCR beta sequences reportedly achieved was accurate prediction of HLA-A and HLA-B alleles in most subjects. Available immune exposure information was restricted to CMV serostatus only.

PCR employed 60 Vbeta and 13 Jbeta primers. The table came from immunoSEQ multiplex PCR; TCRdb's copy has only in-frame clones and leaves some out. The sample consists of 160,000 or so clones, roughly 79% of them appearing once. Sequenced sample: PBMCs. The receptor's source is a man aged 18 to 35 in good health and CMV-seropositive. The chain combines TRBV7-9 with TRBJ1-2, with 7 bases identical to TRBD1. The DNA for the CDR3 is TGTGCCAGCAGCTCCGAGGCGGGACAGCACTATGGCTACACCTTC. It encodes CASSSEAGQHYGYTF.